The 27 T cell receptor beta chains below all came from one sample that was sequenced in a study of blood T cell repertoires in COVID-19. Measured with immunoSEQ multiplex PCR; TCRdb has only the in-frame clones, and not every one. This sample has 120,000 to 150,000 clones, with around 81% found just once. The sequenced material came from peripheral blood. These TCRs come from a human donor with acute or convalescent COVID-19. The donor label of this sample is uncertain.

J is TRBJ1-2 and V is TRBV9; a weak D match, TRBD1 (5 bases). Trimming took 2 bases from V and 4 from J, leaving 12 bases between them. This CDR3 has 14 amino acids. The germline V gene has CDR1 SGDLS and CDR2 YYNGEE. CDR3 sequence: CASSVTGQVYGYTF. In DNA form, the CDR3 reads TGTGCCAGCAGCGTGACCGGACAAGTCTATGGCTACACCTTC.

This clone occurred once. The rearrangement joins TRBV6-5 to TRBJ1-2; perhaps TRBD1 as D (6 bases). This CDR3 comprises 14 residues. V shed 5 bases and J shed 6 bases, with 16 bases lying between them. The germline V gene encodes CDR1 MNHEY and CDR2 SVGAGI. DNA of the CDR3: TGTGCCAGCAGTCCCCAGGGGAAAACGGATGGCTACACCTTC. Its translation is CASSPQGKTDGYTF.

V and J are TRBV3-1 (or the pseudogene TRBV3-2) and TRBJ1-2; 9 bases are a match to TRBD1. This CDR3 has 16 residues. Germline V gives CDR1 LGHDT, CDR2 YNNKEL (reference sequence). Trimming took 1 base from V and 8 from J; bases not matched to a gene: 11. CDR3 amino acids: CASSQVLTGGMKGYTF. As DNA, the CDR3 is TGTGCCAGCAGCCAAGTATTGACAGGGGGAATGAAAGGCTACACCTTC.

This chain joins TRBV4-2 and TRBJ1-3, with D perhaps TRBD1 (5 bases). The CDR3 contains 17 residues. Germline CDR1 and CDR2: LGHNA and YNFKEQ. Between the trimmed V and J ends, which lost 2 bases and 0 bases, there was a span of 14 bases. The CDR3 nucleotides read TGTGCCAGCAGCCAAACTCTCCGAACAGGCTCTGGAAACACCATATATTTT. As protein: CASSQTLRTGSGNTIYF.

The chain uses TRBV2 and TRBJ1-6; the D gene is possibly TRBD1 (6 bases). Trimming stripped 6 bases from V and 4 bases from J, with 10 bases between. The CDR3 covers 14 residues. From germline, CDR1 is SNHLY and CDR2 FYNNEI. The CDR3 DNA reads as TGTGCCAGCAGGGTGACAGGTTATAATTCACCCCTCCACTTT. This codes for CASRVTGYNSPLHF.

CDR3: CASSPSQGARTEAFF. DNA for the CDR3: TGCGCCAGCAGCCCTTCACAGGGGGCGCGGACTGAAGCTTTCTTT. The chain is built from TRBV4-1 and TRBJ1-1; 9 bases align to TRBD1. Germline CDR1 is MGHRA and CDR2 is YSYEKL. V dropped 4 bases and J dropped 5; count of bases not matched to a gene: 8. This CDR3 is 15 amino acids long.

V and J are TRBV3-1 (or the pseudogene TRBV3-2) and TRBJ2-3; D might be TRBD1 (6 bases). Trimming took off 2 bases at V and 2 bases at J, with 11 bases between the two ends. Per the germline V gene, CDR1 is LGHDT and CDR2 is YNNKEL (reference sequence). This CDR3 comprises 15 residues. The CDR3 loop is CASSQPTGLTDTQYF. DNA for the CDR3: TGTGCCAGCAGCCAACCGACAGGACTCACAGATACGCAGTATTTT.

The chain carries TRBV10-1 and TRBJ2-2; D is uncertain. This CDR3 has 13 residues. Germline assignment: CDR1 WNHNN and CDR2 SYGVQD (reference sequence). The V and J ends lost 5 bases and 0 bases respectively, with 4 bases between them. Here the CDR3 reads CASSHANTGELFF. The CDR3 region has the DNA TGCGCCAGCAGTCATGCGAACACCGGGGAGCTGTTTTTT.

This clone was detected only a few times. V usage is TRBV9 and J usage is TRBJ1-3, with TRBD1 as a possible D gene (6 bases). The CDR3 is 14 amino acids. Germline CDR1 reads SGDLS; CDR2 reads YYNGEE. The V end was cut by 4 bases, the J end by 4 bases, with 12 bases between. The CDR3 DNA reads TGTGCCAGCAGCCTTCGGGGGGCAGGAAACACCATATATTTT. Its protein product is CASSLRGAGNTIYF.

DNA of the CDR3: TGCAGCGTTTGGACAGTTGATGGCTACACCTTC. This translates into CSVWTVDGYTF. V and J are TRBV29-1 and TRBJ1-2; TRBD1 is a possible D gene (6 bases). V was cut by 5 bases and J by 6 bases, with 10 bases left in between. The CDR3 contains 11 residues. The germline V gene encodes CDR1 SQVTM and CDR2 ANQGSEA. The complete variable domain, with remaining parts taken from reference TRBV29-1 and TRBJ1-2, reads SAVISQKPSRDICQRGTSLTIQCQVDSQVTMMFWYRQQPGQSLTLIATANQGSEATYESGFVIDKFPISRPNLTFSTLTVSNMSPEDSSIYLCSVWTVDGYTFGSGTRLTVV.

The rearrangement links TRBV19 to TRBJ2-7; possible D gene TRBD1, 6 bases. Trimming removed 3 bases from V and 3 bases from J, with 15 bases in between. The CDR3 loop spans 15 amino acids. The germline V gene encodes CDR1 LNHDA and CDR2 SQIVND (reference sequence). The CDR3 nucleotides are TGTGCCAGTAGTATCGAGGGCAGGGGTGGCTACGAGCAGTACTTC. Protein product: CASSIEGRGGYEQYF.

The genes are TRBV18 and TRBJ1-5; possibly TRBD1 for D (5 bases). The CDR3 covers 18 residues. Germline assignment: CDR1 KGHSH and CDR2 LQKENI. V shed 3 bases and J shed 0 bases, with 18 bases lying between them. CDR3 coding DNA: TGTGCCAGCTCACCTTACGTAGGGGACTCCTATAGCAATCAGCCCCAGCATTTT. As protein: CASSPYVGDSYSNQPQHF.

This clone occurred once. V gene TRBV2 combines with J gene TRBJ1-4, with D unclear. The CDR3 loop spans 14 amino acids. CDR1 is SNHLY, CDR2 FYNNEI, per germline. The V end was cut by 5 bases, the J end by 2 bases, with 9 bases between. CDR3 DNA: TGTGCCAGCAGTCACCCGAGCACTAATGAAAAACTGTTTTTT. Translated: CASSHPSTNEKLFF. Using reference TRBV2 and TRBJ1-4 for the parts outside the CDR3, the full variable domain is EPEVTQTPSHQVTQMGQEVILRCVPISNHLYFYWYRQILGQKVEFLVSFYNNEISEKSEIFDDQFSVERPDGSNFTLKIRSTKLEDSAMYFCASSHPSTNEKLFFGSGTQLSVL.

The chain uses TRBV9 and TRBJ2-1, with D possibly TRBD2 on 7 matching bases. V lost 3 bases to trimming and J lost 9 bases, with 13 bases between them. The germline gives CDR1 SGDLS, CDR2 YYNGEE. This CDR3 contains 13 residues. Here the CDR3 DNA reads TGTGCCAGCAGCGCCCACAGGGAGGGTGAGCAGTTCTTC. It encodes CASSAHREGEQFF.

DNA of the CDR3: TGTGCCACCAGCAGAGACCTGGGCATTATGAGTGGGTATGGCTACACCTTC. Translation: CATSRDLGIMSGYGYTF. The V call is TRBV15, the J call TRBJ1-2; D call uncertain. CDR1 is LNHNV, CDR2 YYDKDF, per germline (reference sequence). V was cut by 0 bases and J by 5 bases, with 19 bases left in between. There are 17 residues in the CDR3.

This rearrangement joins TRBV10-3 to TRBJ2-3; 11 bases map to TRBD2. Trimming cost V 2 bases and J 3 bases; bases outside gene matches: 7. The germline gives CDR1 ENHRY, CDR2 SYGVKD. The CDR3 has 17 residues. The CDR3 here is CAISEQQGLAETDTQYF. CDR3 DNA sequence: TGTGCCATCAGTGAGCAACAGGGACTAGCGGAAACAGATACGCAGTATTTT.

This clone was counted between two and nine times. This rearrangement joins TRBV18 to TRBJ2-5, with TRBD1 as a possible D gene (6 bases). V was pared by 6 bases and J by 1 base, with 18 bases between. The CDR3 is 16 residues long. CDR1 is KGHSH and CDR2 is LQKENI in the germline V gene. The CDR3 bases are TGTGCCAGCTCCCCGGAACAGGGTAGGGTCCAAGAGACCCAGTACTTC. Translation gives CASSPEQGRVQETQYF.

This clone was recorded a few times. The chain carries TRBV5-6 and TRBJ2-3, with TRBD2 matching 9 bases. Losses at the gene ends were 0 bases for V and 0 bases for J; bases not matched to a gene: 8. The CDR3 is made up of 18 amino acids. Germline CDR1 is SGHDT and CDR2 is YYEEEE. The CDR3 loop is CASSLGRGGSLSTDTQYF. The CDR3, as DNA: TGTGCCAGCAGCTTGGGGCGGGGGGGCTCCCTAAGCACAGATACGCAGTATTTT.

The chain uses TRBV7-3 and TRBJ2-1; a possible D gene is TRBD1 (5 bases). Germline V gene sequence: CDR1 SGHTA, CDR2 FQGTGA. This CDR3 is built from 13 residues. Trimming left V 0 bases short and J 8 bases short, with 8 bases between. The CDR3 region has the DNA TGTGCCAGCAGCTTAACGTTAGGGGATGAGCAGTTCTTC. It encodes CASSLTLGDEQFF.

The chain employs TRBV10-3 and TRBJ1-2; weak D call: TRBD1 (6 bases). Trimming shortened V by 8 bases and J by 0 bases, and 10 bases separated the two germline ends. Germline V CDR1 and CDR2: ENHRY, SYGVKD. The CDR3 contains 13 residues. The chain's CDR3 is CAIGGTSNYGYTF. The CDR3 DNA is TGTGCCATCGGGGGCACCTCTAACTATGGCTACACCTTC.

The chain is built from TRBV14 and TRBJ1-2, with D unresolved. Germline V gene data show CDR1 as SGHDN and CDR2 as FVKESK. Trimming removed 0 bases from V and 4 bases from J, with 6 bases in between. CDR3 length: 13 amino acids. CDR3 sequence: CASSQDVAYGYTF. The CDR3 DNA reads as TGTGCCAGCAGCCAAGACGTGGCCTATGGCTACACCTTC.

This chain uses TRBV13 with TRBJ1-2, with D possibly matching TRBD1 (5 bases). Per the germline V gene, CDR1 is PRHDT and CDR2 is FYEKMQ (reference sequence). Between the trimmed V and J ends, which lost 5 bases and 8 bases, there was a span of 18 bases. The CDR3 totals 14 residues. The CDR3 here is CASSPQGSSRGYTF. The CDR3 DNA is TGTGCCAGCAGCCCCCAGGGCTCCTCCCGGGGCTACACCTTC.

This chain joins TRBV24-1 and TRBJ2-1, with D tentatively TRBD1 (5 bases). The CDR3 extends over 17 amino acids. CDR1 is KGHDR, CDR2 SFDVKD, per germline. V was trimmed by 2 bases and J by 8 bases, leaving 21 bases between them. In nucleotides, the CDR3 is TGTGCCACCAGTGATTCGGTGGGCAGGGAAATATTCGATGAGCAGTTCTTC. It encodes CATSDSVGREIFDEQFF.

The rearrangement links TRBV15 to TRBJ1-4; TRBD1 matches at 9 bases. The V gene's germline CDR1 is LNHNV and CDR2 YYDKDF (reference sequence). The CDR3 has 14 amino acids. V lost 4 bases to trimming and J lost 10 bases; unmatched junction nucleotides: 7. CDR3 DNA sequence: TGTGCCACCAGCACCAGGACAGGGGTGAGAAAACTGTTTTTT. Translation gives CATSTRTGVRKLFF.

V is TRBV3-1 (or the pseudogene TRBV3-2) and J is TRBJ1-1, with TRBD1 matching 7 bases. The CDR3 has 13 amino acids. With V trimmed by 4 bases and J by 3 bases, 2 bases remained unmatched. CDR1 and CDR2 from the germline V gene are LGHDT and YNNKEL (reference sequence). CDR3 nucleotide sequence: TGTGCCAGCAGCCCGAGGGGGCACACTGAAGCTTTCTTT. Translating gives CASSPRGHTEAFF.

V is TRBV19 and J is TRBJ2-5, with 8 positions matching TRBD2. The CDR3 spans 15 residues. Germline trimming cut 1 base from V and 8 bases from J; bases unmatched to any gene: 9. Germline V CDR1 and CDR2: LNHDA, SQIVND (reference sequence). Here the CDR3 DNA reads TGTGCCAGTAGTATAGGGACAGTTCGGGAGGGAACCCAGTACTTC. Its translation is CASSIGTVREGTQYF.

Only one count was recorded for this clone. The rearrangement links TRBV24-1 to TRBJ2-1; 8 nucleotides agree with TRBD1. With V trimmed by 7 bases and J by 9 bases, 4 bases remained unmatched. Germline V gives CDR1 KGHDR, CDR2 SFDVKD. This CDR3 contains 12 residues. The CDR3 DNA is TGTGCCACCAGGGGACAGGACGGTGAGCAGTTCTTC. This translates into CATRGQDGEQFF.